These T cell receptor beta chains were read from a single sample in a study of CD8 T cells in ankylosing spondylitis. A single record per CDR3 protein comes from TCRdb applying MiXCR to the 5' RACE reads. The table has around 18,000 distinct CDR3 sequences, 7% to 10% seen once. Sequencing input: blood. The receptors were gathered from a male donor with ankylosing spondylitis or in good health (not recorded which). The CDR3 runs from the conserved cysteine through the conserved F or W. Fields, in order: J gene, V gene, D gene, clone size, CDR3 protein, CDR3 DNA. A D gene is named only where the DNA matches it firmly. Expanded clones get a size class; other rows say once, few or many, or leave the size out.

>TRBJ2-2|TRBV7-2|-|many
CASSLPLGRAGELFF
TGTGCCAGCAGCTTACCCCTCGGCAGGGCTGGGGAGCTGTTTTTT
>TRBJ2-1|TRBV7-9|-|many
CASSLYQAGDNEQFF
TGTGCCAGCAGCTTATATCAAGCGGGCGACAATGAGCAGTTCTTC
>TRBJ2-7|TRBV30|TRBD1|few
CAWRQGAYGEQYF
TGTGCCTGGAGACAGGGGGCTTATGGCGAGCAGTACTTC
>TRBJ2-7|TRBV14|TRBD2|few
CASSQDPAGGGSYEQYF
TGTGCCAGCAGCCAAGATCCGGCGGGAGGAGGATCCTACGAGCAGTACTTC
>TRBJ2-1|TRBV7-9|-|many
CASSLAGSGIGFF
TGTGCCAGCAGCTTAGCGGGCTCGGGGATAGGGTTCTTC
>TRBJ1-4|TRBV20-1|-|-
CSASLGGLTNEKLFF
TGCAGTGCTAGTCTAGGGGGGTTAACTAATGAAAAACTGTTTTTT
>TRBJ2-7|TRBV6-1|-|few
CASKNGAAKF
TGTGCCAGCAAGAACGGGGCGGCAAAGTTC
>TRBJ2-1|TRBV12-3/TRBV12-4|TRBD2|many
CASSVSGTSGDEFF
TGTGCCAGCAGTGTCTCCGGGACTAGCGGGGACGAGTTCTTC
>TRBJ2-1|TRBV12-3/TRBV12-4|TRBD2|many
CASTKLIAGEAEQFF
TGTGCCAGCACCAAGCTGATAGCGGGAGAGGCTGAGCAGTTCTTC
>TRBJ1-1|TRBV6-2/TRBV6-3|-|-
CASGFRWSTEAFF
TGTGCCAGCGGATTTCGGTGGAGCACTGAAGCTTTCTTT
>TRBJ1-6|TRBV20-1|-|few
CSARDRGRNNSPLHF
TGCAGTGCTAGAGATAGAGGACGGAATAATTCACCCCTCCACTTT
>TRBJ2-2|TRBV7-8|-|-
CASSLGSKMNTGELFF
TGTGCCAGCAGCTTAGGGTCAAAAATGAACACCGGGGAGCTGTTTTTT
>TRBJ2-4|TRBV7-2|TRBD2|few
CASSPPEGQRGGIQYF
TGTGCCAGCAGCCCCCCGGAGGGCCAACGGGGGGGCATTCAGTACTTC
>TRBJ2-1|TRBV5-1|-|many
CASSLLLNNEQFF
TGCGCCAGCAGCTTGCTCCTAAACAATGAGCAGTTCTTC
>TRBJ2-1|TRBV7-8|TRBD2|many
CASSPRTSGGYNEQFF
TGTGCCAGCAGCCCGAGGACTAGCGGGGGCTACAATGAGCAGTTCTTC
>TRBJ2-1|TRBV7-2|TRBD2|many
CASSLAGGTNEQFF
TGTGCCAGCAGCCTAGCGGGAGGCACCAATGAGCAGTTCTTC
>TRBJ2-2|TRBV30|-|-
CAWSATTGLGLAGELFF
TGTGCCTGGAGTGCCACTACAGGGTTGGGGTTAGCCGGGGAGCTGTTTTTT
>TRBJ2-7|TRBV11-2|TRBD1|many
CASSLQGAVYEQYF
TGTGCCAGCAGCTTACAGGGGGCCGTCTACGAGCAGTACTTC
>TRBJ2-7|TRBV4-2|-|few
CASSQDSGVKSYEQYF
TGTGCCAGCAGCCAAGATTCGGGGGTGAAATCCTACGAGCAGTACTTC
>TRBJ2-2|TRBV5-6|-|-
CASSPGVHTGELFF
TGTGCCAGCAGCCCGGGGGTTCACACCGGGGAGCTGTTTTTT
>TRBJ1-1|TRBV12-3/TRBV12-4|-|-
CASSLKGDTEAFF
TGTGCCAGCAGTTTAAAAGGGGATACTGAAGCTTTCTTT
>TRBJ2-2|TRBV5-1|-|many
CASSLRGFHTGELFF
TGCGCCAGCAGCTTGCGGGGATTCCATACCGGGGAGCTGTTTTTT
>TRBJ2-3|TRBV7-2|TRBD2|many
CASSPWSGGPGDTQYF
TGTGCCAGCAGCCCCTGGAGCGGGGGCCCGGGAGATACGCAGTATTTT
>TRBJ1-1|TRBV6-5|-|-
CASSPEQGPFPMNTEAFF
TGTGCCAGCAGTCCAGAACAGGGACCCTTCCCCATGAACACTGAAGCTTTCTTT
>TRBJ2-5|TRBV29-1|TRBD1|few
CSADGTDVQETQYF
TGCAGCGCCGACGGGACAGACGTCCAAGAGACCCAGTACTTC
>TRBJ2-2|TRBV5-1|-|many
CASSSLTGELFF
TGCGCCAGCAGCTCACTTACCGGGGAGCTGTTTTTT
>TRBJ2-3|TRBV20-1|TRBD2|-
CSARTGLAGGTDTQYF
TGCAGTGCTAGAACCGGACTAGCGGGGGGCACAGATACGCAGTATTTT
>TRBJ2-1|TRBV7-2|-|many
CASSWDWNEQFF
TGTGCCAGCAGTTGGGACTGGAACGAGCAGTTCTTC
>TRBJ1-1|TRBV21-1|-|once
CARRTGNTEAFF
TGTGCCAGAAGGACAGGGAACACTGAAGCTTTCTTT
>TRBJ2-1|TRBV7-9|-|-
CASSLAKAQKDNEQFF
TGTGCCAGCAGCTTAGCGAAGGCCCAAAAAGACAATGAGCAGTTCTTC
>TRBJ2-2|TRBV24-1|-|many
CATSDFGGDELFF
TGTGCCACCAGTGATTTCGGAGGGGACGAGCTGTTTTTT
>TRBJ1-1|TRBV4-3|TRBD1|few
CASSLDYRGAAFF
TGCGCCAGCAGCTTGGATTACAGGGGGGCTGCTTTCTTT
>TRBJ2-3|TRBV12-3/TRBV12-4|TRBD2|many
CASSSSGGARADTQYF
TGTGCCAGCAGTTCCAGCGGGGGGGCCAGGGCAGATACGCAGTATTTT
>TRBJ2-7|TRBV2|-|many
CASSGTDTYEQYF
TGTGCCAGCAGTGGGACAGATACCTACGAGCAGTACTTC
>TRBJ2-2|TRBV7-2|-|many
CASSPVVTGELFF
TGTGCCAGCAGCCCCGTGGTCACCGGGGAGCTGTTTTTT
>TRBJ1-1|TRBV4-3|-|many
CASSQRVNTEAFF
TGCGCCAGCAGCCAACGGGTGAACACTGAAGCTTTCTTT
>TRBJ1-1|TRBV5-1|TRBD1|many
CASSPTGQGAAEAFF
TGCGCCAGCAGCCCAACCGGACAGGGGGCCGCTGAAGCTTTCTTT
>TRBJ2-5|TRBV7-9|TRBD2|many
CASSLQTSAQETQYF
TGTGCCAGCAGCTTGCAGACTAGCGCCCAAGAGACCCAGTACTTC
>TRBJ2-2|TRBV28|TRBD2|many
CASSPALAGVGVGVTGELFF
TGTGCCAGCAGTCCCGCCCTAGCGGGAGTCGGCGTGGGTGTCACCGGGGAGCTGTTTTTT
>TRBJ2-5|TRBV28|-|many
CASKKIGGRYQETQYF
TGTGCCAGCAAGAAGATAGGGGGTCGGTACCAAGAGACCCAGTACTTC
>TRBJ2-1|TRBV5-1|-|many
CASSLAQGGNEQFF
TGCGCCAGCAGCTTGGCTCAGGGCGGCAATGAGCAGTTCTTC
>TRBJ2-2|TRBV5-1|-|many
CASSLDSANTGELFF
TGCGCCAGCAGCCTGGACAGCGCGAACACCGGGGAGCTGTTTTTT
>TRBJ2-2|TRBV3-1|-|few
CASSQSPPQGTGELFF
TGTGCCAGCAGCCAAAGTCCCCCACAGGGAACCGGGGAGCTGTTTTTT
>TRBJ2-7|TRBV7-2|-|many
CASSLTSSYEQYF
TGTGCCAGCAGCTTAACAAGCTCCTACGAGCAGTACTTC
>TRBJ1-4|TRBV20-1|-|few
CSAATGTTNEKLFF
TGCAGTGCCGCCACAGGGACAACTAATGAAAAACTGTTTTTT
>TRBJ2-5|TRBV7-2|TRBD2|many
CASSQLTSGQETQYF
TGTGCCAGCAGCCAACTTACTAGCGGACAAGAGACCCAGTACTTC
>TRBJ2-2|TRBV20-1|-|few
CSPIRNTGELFF
TGCAGTCCTATCCGGAACACCGGGGAGCTGTTTTTT
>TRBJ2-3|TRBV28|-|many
CASSSTGTKTDTQYF
TGTGCCAGCAGTTCCACCGGGACCAAGACAGATACGCAGTATTTT
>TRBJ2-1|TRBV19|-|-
CASSPTGPSFLNEQFF
TGTGCCAGTAGCCCGACAGGACCTTCTTTTTTAAATGAGCAGTTCTTC
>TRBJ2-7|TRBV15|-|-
CATSRGGTGGHEQYF
TGTGCCACCAGCAGAGGTGGGACGGGCGGGCACGAGCAGTACTTC
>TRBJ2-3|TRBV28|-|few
CAIGASGTDTQYF
TGTGCCATCGGGGCTAGCGGCACAGATACGCAGTATTTT
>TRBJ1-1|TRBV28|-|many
CASSWGTEAFF
TGTGCCAGCAGTTGGGGTACTGAAGCTTTCTTT
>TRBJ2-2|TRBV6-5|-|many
CASSYSTRTHAGELFF
TGTGCCAGCAGTTACTCGACTAGGACGCACGCCGGGGAGCTGTTTTTT
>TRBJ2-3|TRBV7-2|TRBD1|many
CASSSTGQSTDTQYF
TGTGCCAGCAGCTCCACGGGACAGAGCACAGATACGCAGTATTTT
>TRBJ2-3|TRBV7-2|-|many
CASSLERGVDTQYF
TGTGCCAGCAGCTTAGAGAGGGGCGTAGATACGCAGTATTTT
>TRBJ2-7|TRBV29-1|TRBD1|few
CSVAGTGGSEQYF
TGCAGCGTTGCCGGGACAGGGGGCTCGGAGCAGTACTTC
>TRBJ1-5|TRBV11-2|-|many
CASSLGLGQNQPQHF
TGTGCCAGCAGCTTGGGTCTGGGGCAGAATCAGCCCCAGCATTTT
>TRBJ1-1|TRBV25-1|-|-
CASSDTGWGTEAFF
TGTGCCAGCAGTGATACGGGGTGGGGCACTGAAGCTTTCTTT
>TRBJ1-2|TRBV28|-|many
CASSSRGYTF
TGTGCCAGCAGTTCCCGGGGCTACACCTTC
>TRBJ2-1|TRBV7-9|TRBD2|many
CASSPWGGSDNEQFF
TGTGCCAGCAGCCCCTGGGGAGGGTCCGACAATGAGCAGTTCTTC